One T cell receptor beta chain is described in this entry. This specimen comes from a study of T-cell reconstitution after alpha-beta-depleted transplantation in children. Molecular barcoding with unique molecular identifiers was used for the TCRbeta library. MiXCR, run by TCRdb on the PCR reads, gives a single entry per CDR3 protein. The data hold approximately 980,000 distinct CDR3 sequences, with about 29% observed a single time. The CDR3 is 15 amino acids. V trimming: 6 bases; J trimming: 4 bases; junction bases outside the gene matches: 9. CDR1 is DFQATT and CDR2 is SNEGSKA in the germline V gene (reference sequence).

Source: PBMCs, mostly from graft donor cells, taken 360 days after TCRalphabeta/CD19-depleted stem cell transplant. This clonotype was obtained from a boy under two years old who had a stem cell transplant for SCID, so the T cells may come from the graft donor. The chain joins TRBV20-1 to TRBJ2-5; 12 bases align to TRBD2. The CDR3 sequence: CSATALTSGGETQYF. The CDR3 bases are TGCAGTGCAACGGCTCTGACTAGCGGGGGAGAGACCCAGTACTTC.